Only one count was recorded for the clone carrying this TCR beta chain. The record originates from a study of blood T cell repertoires in COVID-19. For the study at large: Donors in the United States, Italy and Spain gave samples during acute or convalescent COVID-19. The cDNA or gDNA used as material had been derived from T cells, B-cell-depleted T cells, or PBMCs.

Per the original data handling: Reference gene primer amplification gave estimated nucleated cell counts. TCRdb's table, derived via immunoSEQ multiplex PCR, lists solely in-frame clones and lacks some. The DNA gave D and trimming, while V, J and clone size come from that table. The sample consists of fewer than 250,000 clones, approximately 79% of them appearing once. The CDR3 loop spans 12 amino acids. CDR1 is SGHRS, CDR2 YFSETQ, per germline. V was trimmed by 4 bases and J by 11 bases, leaving 16 bases between them. This TCR was recovered from a woman aged 50 to 60 with acute or convalescent COVID-19. Sequencing was done on a sample of peripheral blood. The rearrangement links TRBV5-1 to TRBJ2-7; a possible D gene is TRBD1 (8 bases). In DNA, the CDR3 is TGCGCCAGCAGCCAGGACAGGGCGGGGGAGTACTTC. This encodes CASSQDRAGEYF.